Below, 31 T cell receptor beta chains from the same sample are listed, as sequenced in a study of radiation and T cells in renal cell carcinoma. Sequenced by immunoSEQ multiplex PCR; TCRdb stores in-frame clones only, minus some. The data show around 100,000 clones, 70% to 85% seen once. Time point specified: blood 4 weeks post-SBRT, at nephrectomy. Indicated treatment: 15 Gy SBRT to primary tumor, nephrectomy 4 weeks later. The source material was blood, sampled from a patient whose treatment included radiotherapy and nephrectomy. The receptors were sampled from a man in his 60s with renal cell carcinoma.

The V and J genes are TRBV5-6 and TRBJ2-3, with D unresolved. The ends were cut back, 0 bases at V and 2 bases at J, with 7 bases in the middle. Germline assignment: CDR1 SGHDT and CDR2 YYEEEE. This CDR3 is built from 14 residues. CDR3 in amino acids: CASSLVVTTDTQYF. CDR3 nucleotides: TGTGCCAGCAGCTTGGTGGTAACCACAGATACGCAGTATTTT.

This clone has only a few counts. The CDR3 DNA is TGTGCCTGGAGTCCTGGGCGGAGCTCGAACACCGGGGAGCTGTTTTTT. Its translation: CAWSPGRSSNTGELFF. The chain employs TRBV30 and TRBJ2-2; the D is unclear. Trimming removed 2 bases at V and 0 bases at J, with 13 bases between. The CDR3 length is 16 residues. Germline CDR1 is GTSNPN and CDR2 is SVGIG (reference sequence). Drawing the rest from reference TRBV30 and TRBJ2-2, the complete variable domain is SQTIHQWPATLVQPVGSPLSLECTVEGTSNPNLYWYRQAAGRGLQLLFYSVGIGQISSEVPQNLSASRPQDRQFILSSKKLLLSDSGFYLCAWSPGRSSNTGELFFGEGSRLTVL.

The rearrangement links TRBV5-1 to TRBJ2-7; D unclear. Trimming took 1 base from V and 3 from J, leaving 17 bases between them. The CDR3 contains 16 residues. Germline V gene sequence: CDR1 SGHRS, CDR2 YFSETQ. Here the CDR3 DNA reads TGCGCCAGCAGCTTGTTACCCGACGGATCTGGCTACGAGCAGTACTTC. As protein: CASSLLPDGSGYEQYF. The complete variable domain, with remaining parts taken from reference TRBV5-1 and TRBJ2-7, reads KAGVTQTPRYLIKTRGQQVTLSCSPISGHRSVSWYQQTPGQGLQFLFEYFSETQRNKGNFPGRFSGRQFSNSRSEMNVSTLELGDSALYLCASSLLPDGSGYEQYFGPGTRLTVT.

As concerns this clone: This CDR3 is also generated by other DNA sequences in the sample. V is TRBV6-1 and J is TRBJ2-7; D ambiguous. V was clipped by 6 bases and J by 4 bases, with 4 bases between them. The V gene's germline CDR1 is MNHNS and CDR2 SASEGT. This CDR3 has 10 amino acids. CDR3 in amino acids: CASRGYEQYF. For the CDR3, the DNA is TGTGCCAGCAGGGGATACGAGCAGTACTTC.

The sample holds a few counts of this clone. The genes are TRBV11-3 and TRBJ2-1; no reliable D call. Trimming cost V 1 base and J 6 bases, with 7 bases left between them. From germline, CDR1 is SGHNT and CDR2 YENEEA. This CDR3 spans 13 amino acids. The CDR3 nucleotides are TGTGCCAGCAGCTTAGGAGAGATCAATGAGCAGTTCTTC. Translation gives CASSLGEINEQFF.

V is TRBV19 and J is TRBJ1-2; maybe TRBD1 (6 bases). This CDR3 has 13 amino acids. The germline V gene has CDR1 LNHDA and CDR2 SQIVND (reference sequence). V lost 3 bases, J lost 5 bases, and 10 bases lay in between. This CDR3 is CASSIEQGYGYTF. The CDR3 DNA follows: TGTGCCAGTAGTATTGAACAGGGATATGGCTACACCTTC.

The CDR3: CASSLYLTRDKLNEKLFF. The CDR3 region has the DNA TGTGCCAGCAGCTTATACCTGACCCGGGACAAGCTTAATGAAAAACTGTTTTTT. The chain recombines TRBV7-9 with TRBJ1-4; D may be TRBD1 (6 bases). In germline, CDR1 is SEHNR, CDR2 FQNEAQ (reference sequence). This CDR3 is 18 amino acids long. V dropped 2 bases and J dropped 4 bases, with 20 bases sitting between them.

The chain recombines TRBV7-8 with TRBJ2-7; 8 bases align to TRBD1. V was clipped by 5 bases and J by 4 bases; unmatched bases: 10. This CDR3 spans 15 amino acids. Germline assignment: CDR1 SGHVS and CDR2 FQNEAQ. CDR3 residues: CASSVNAGGAYEQYF. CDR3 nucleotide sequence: TGTGCCAGCAGCGTAAATGCAGGGGGCGCGTACGAGCAGTACTTC.

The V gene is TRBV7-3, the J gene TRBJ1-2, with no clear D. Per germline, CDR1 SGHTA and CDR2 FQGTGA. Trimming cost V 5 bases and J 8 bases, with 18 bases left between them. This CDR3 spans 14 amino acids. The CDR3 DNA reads TGTGCCAGCAGCCCAGAGGCAGGACTGACCGGCTACACCTTC. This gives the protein CASSPEAGLTGYTF.

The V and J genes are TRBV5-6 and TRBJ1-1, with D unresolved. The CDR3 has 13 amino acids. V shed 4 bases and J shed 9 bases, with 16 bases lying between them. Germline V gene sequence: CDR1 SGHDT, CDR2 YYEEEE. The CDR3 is CASSPGDTEKAFF. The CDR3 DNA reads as TGTGCCAGCAGCCCCGGTGACACGGAAAAAGCTTTCTTT.

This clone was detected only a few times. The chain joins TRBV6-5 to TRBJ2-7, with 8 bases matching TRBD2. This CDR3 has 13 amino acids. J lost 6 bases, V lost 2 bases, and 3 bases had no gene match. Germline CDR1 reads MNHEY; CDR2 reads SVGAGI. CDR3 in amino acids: CASSYRGTSEQYF. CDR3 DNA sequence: TGTGCCAGCAGTTACAGGGGGACTAGCGAGCAGTACTTC.

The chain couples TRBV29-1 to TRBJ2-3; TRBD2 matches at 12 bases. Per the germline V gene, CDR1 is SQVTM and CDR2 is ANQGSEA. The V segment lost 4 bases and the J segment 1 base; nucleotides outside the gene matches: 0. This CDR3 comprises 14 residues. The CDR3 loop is CSVGLAGGTDTQYF. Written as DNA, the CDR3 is TGCAGCGTTGGACTAGCGGGAGGCACAGATACGCAGTATTTT.

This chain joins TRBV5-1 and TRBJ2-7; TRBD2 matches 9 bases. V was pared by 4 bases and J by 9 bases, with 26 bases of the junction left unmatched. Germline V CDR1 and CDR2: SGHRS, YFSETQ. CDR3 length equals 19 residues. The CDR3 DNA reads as TGCGCCAGCAGCCCAAGGGGGGTAGCGGGAGCCCTACACCTACGAGTGCAGTACTTC. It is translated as CASSPRGVAGALHLRVQYF.

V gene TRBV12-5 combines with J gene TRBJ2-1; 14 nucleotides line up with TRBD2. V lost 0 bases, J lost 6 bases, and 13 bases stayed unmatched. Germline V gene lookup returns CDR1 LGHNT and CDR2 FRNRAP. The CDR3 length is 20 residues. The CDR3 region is CASGLVQGGTSGSWGNEQFF. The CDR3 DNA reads TGTGCTAGTGGTTTGGTACAAGGAGGGACTAGCGGGAGTTGGGGCAATGAGCAGTTCTTC.

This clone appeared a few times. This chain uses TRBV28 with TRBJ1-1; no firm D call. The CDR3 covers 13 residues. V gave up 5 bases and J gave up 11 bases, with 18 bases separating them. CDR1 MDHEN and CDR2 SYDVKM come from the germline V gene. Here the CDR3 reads CASSPPQPFHAFF. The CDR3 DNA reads TGTGCCAGCAGTCCACCTCAACCTTTTCATGCTTTCTTT.

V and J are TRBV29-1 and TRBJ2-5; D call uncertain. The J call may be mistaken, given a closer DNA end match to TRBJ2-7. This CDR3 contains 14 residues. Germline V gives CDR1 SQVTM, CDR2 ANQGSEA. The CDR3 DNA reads TGCAGCGTTGAAAGAGAGTCCCACTCCTACGAGCAGTACTTC. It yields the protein CSVERESHSYEQYF.

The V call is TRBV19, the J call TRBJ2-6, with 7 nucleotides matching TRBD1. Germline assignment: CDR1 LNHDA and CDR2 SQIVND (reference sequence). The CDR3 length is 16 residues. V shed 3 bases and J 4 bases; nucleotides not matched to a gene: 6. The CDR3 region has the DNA TGTGCCAGTAGTATTTTACAGGGGCCCGGGGCCAACGTCCTGACTTTC. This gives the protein CASSILQGPGANVLTF.

The CDR3 DNA sequence: TGTGCAAGTCGCCCAATCGCACTATGGACCTACGAGCAGTACTTC. This gives the protein CASRPIALWTYEQYF. V gene TRBV12-2 combines with J gene TRBJ2-7; the tabulated D call, TRBD2, remains unverified against the DNA. TRBV12-2 is designated a pseudogene. CDR3 size: 15 residues.

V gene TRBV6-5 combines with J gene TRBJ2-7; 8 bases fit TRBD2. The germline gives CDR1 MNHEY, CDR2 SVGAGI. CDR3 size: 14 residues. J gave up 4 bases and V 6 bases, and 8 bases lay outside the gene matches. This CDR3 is CASSPGVAGYEQYF. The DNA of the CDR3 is TGTGCCAGCAGCCCCGGGGTAGCGGGGTACGAGCAGTACTTC.

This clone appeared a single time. CDR3 protein: CASSVGDPSTDTQYF. The CDR3 nucleotides are TGTGCCAGCAGCGTAGGGGATCCTAGCACAGATACGCAGTATTTT. This chain connects TRBV9 to TRBJ2-3; D gene unclear. The CDR3 extends over 15 amino acids. Germline V gene sequence: CDR1 SGDLS, CDR2 YYNGEE. Trimming cost V 0 bases and J 0 bases, with 8 bases left between them.

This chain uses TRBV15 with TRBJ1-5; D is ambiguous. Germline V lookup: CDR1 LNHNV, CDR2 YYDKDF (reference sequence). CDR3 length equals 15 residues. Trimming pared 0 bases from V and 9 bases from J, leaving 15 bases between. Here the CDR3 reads CATSRDGAGSRPQHF. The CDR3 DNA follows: TGTGCCACCAGCAGAGATGGTGCCGGGTCGAGGCCCCAGCATTTT.

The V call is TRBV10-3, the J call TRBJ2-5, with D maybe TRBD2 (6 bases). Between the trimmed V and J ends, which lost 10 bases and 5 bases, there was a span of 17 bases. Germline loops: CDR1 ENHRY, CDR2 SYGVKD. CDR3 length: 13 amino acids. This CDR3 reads CATEAGLGETQYF. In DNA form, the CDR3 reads TGTGCCACGGAAGCGGGTCTGGGGGAGACCCAGTACTTC.

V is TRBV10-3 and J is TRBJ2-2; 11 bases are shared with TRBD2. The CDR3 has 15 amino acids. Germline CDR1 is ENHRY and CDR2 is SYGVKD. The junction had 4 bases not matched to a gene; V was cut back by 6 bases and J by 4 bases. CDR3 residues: CAIRLTSGATGELFF. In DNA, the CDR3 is TGTGCCATCAGGCTGACTAGCGGGGCCACCGGGGAGCTGTTTTTT.

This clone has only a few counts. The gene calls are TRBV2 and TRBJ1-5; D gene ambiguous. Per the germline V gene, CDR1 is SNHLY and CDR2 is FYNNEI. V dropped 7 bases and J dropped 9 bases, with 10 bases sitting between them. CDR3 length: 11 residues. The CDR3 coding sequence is TGTGCCAGCACTAATGTTGGGCCCCAGCATTTT. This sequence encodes CASTNVGPQHF.

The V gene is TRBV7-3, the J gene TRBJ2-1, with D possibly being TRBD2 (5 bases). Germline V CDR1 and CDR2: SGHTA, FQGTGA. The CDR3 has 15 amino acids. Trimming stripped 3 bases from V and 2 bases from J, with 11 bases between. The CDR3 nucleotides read TGTGCCAGCAGCTTGATAGCGTACGCCTACAATGAGCAGTTCTTC. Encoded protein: CASSLIAYAYNEQFF.

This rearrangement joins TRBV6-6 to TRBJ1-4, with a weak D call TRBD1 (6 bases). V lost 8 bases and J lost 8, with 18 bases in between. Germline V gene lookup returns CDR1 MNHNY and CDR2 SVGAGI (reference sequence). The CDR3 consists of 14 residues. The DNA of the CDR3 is TGTGCCAGCCGAAGGACAGCGGATGGAGAAAAACTGTTTTTT. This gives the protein CASRRTADGEKLFF.

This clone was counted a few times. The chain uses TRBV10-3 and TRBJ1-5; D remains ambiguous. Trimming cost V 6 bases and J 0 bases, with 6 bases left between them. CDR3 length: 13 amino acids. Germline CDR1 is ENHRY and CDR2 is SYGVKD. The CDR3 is CAIRTDSNQPQHF. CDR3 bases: TGTGCCATCAGGACGGATAGCAATCAGCCCCAGCATTTT.

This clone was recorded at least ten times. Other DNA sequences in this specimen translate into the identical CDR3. The CDR3 loop is CASSGYRQGALNTGELFF. Written as DNA, the CDR3 is TGTGCCAGCAGTGGATATAGACAGGGGGCTCTGAACACCGGGGAGCTGTTTTTT. This chain joins TRBV25-1 and TRBJ2-2; 10 nucleotides agree with TRBD1. This CDR3 is 18 amino acids long. Germline CDR1 MGHDK, CDR2 SYGVNS. V shed 4 bases and J 1 base; nucleotides not matched to a gene: 9.

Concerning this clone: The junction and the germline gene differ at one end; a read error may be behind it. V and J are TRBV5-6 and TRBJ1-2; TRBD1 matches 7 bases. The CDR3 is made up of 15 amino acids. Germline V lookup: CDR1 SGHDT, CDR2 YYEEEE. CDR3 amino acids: CASSLRTGVNYGHTF. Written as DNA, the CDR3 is TGTGCCAGCAGCCTCAGAACAGGGGTTAACTATGGCCACACCTTC.

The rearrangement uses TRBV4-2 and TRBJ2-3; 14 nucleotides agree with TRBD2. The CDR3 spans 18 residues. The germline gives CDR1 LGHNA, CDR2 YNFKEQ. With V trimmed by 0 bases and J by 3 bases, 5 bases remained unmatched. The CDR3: CASSQDGTSGSGTDTQYF. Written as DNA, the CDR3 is TGTGCCAGCAGCCAAGATGGGACTAGCGGGAGTGGTACAGATACGCAGTATTTT.

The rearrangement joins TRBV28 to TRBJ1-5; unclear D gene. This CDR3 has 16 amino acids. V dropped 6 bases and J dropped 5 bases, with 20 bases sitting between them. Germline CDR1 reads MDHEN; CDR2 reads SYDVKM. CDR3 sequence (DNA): TGTGCCAGCAGACCTACTAGGACTGGTGGGGATCAGCCCCAGCATTTT. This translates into CASRPTRTGGDQPQHF.